The clone carrying this T cell receptor (beta chain) occurred a few times. Its antigen is still unknown. Researchers amplified the TCR beta CDR3 regions from RNA transcripts. The TCR CDR3 first-round RT-PCR relied on the HTBI primer set. TCRdb reanalysed the multiplex PCR reads using MiXCR and keeps one entry per CDR3 protein. Among roughly 300,000 distinct CDR3 sequences listed, around a sixth were seen once. This record comes from a study of T cells in Graves' hyperthyroidism and ophthalmopathy. Study-wide findings and caveats: Before onset, ophthalmopathy was predicted by the model a median around 6 months earlier. Researchers found most expanded thyroid clonotypes above 0.001 in blood as well.

The hyperthyroidism patients had all been newly diagnosed, and their disease duration was under 2 months. Their ages ranged from 18 to 65 years. The V end was cut by 5 bases, the J end by 1 base, with 23 bases between. Germline-derived CDR1 and CDR2 are MDHEN and SYDVKM. This CDR3 contains 18 residues. The receptor was isolated from a woman aged 45-59 years with Graves' hyperthyroidism. The material sequenced was blood. The chain links TRBV28 to TRBJ2-5; D gene ambiguous. CDR3 loop: CASSPPQRWEVSQETQYF. The CDR3 DNA reads TGTGCCAGCAGTCCCCCCCAACGCTGGGAAGTGAGCCAAGAGACCCAGTACTTC.